The entry below gives a single T cell receptor beta chain sequence along with its context. The use of genomic DNA as template underpinned the TCR beta VDJ and CDR3 profiling. TCRdb fed the reads into MiXCR, producing one record per CDR3 protein. The table has approximately 250,000 distinct CDR3 sequences, approximately 82% seen once. This sample is part of a study of CD8+CD57+ T cells in acquired aplastic anemia. The overall study: Isolated CD4+ and CD8+ cells, once sorted, yielded DNA averaging around 3 ug.

For sequencing, patients were chosen who had shown expansion of CD8+CD57+ cells by flow cytometry. The TCR originated in a human donor with aplastic anemia. Sequenced: sorted CD4+, CD8+, or CD8+CD57+ T cells (not recorded which) from PBMCs.

CDR3 amino acids: CASSESGAYGYTF. CDR3 in DNA: TGTGCCAGCAGTGAATCGGGGGCCTATGGCTACACCTTC. J is TRBJ1-2 and V is TRBV2; TRBD1 might be the D (6 bases). Per the germline V gene, CDR1 is SNHLY and CDR2 is FYNNEI. The CDR3 contains 13 residues. V lost 2 bases and J lost 4, with 8 bases in between.